A single sample is the source of the 14 T cell receptor beta chains below, sequenced in a study of CD8+ T cells in alopecia areata. The sequencing template was cDNA reverse transcribed from extracted RNA. Clones were read by immunoSEQ multiplex PCR, and TCRdb kept only the in-frame ones, dropping some. Altogether 90,000 to 130,000 clones were found in the sample, and no singletons occur. Sequencing input: lesional skin. The source is a C3H/HeJ mouse with alopecia areata. The mouse line has the MHC haplotype H2-k.

Ten or more counts support this clone. Any gene name here is a mouse gene name. With the read ending 4 residues before the CDR3 end, the germline J gene is used to fill in that end. The chain is built from TRBV13-3 and TRBJ1-4, with 10 bases aligning to TRBD1. The CDR3 runs to 15 residues. Germline CDR1 reads NNHDY; CDR2 reads SYVADS. With V trimmed by 7 bases and J by 3 bases, 6 bases remained unmatched. The CDR3: CASGTGERTNERLFF. The sequenced part of the CDR3 DNA is TGTGCCAGCGGGACAGGGGAGAGGACCAACGAA.

This clone has just a few counts. The gene symbols are mouse symbols. The CDR3 sequence: CASSLPGQGPSAETLYF. The covered CDR3 bases are TGTGCCAGCTCTCTCCCGGGACAGGGGCCTAGTGCAGAA. The chain joins TRBV12-2 to TRBJ2-3; 10 positions agree with TRBD1. The read terminates 4 residues ahead of where the CDR3 ends, so the germline J gene completes it. CDR3 length: 17 amino acids. With 0 bases clipped from V and 0 bases from J, the junction kept 5 bases outside the gene matches. Germline V gene sequence: CDR1 SGHLS, CDR2 HYDKME.

In its sample, this clone was seen many times. Here the gene names and germline are mouse. The read halts 4 residues ahead of the CDR3 end, with the missing end drawn from the germline J gene. This sequence joins TRBV17 and TRBJ2-3, with 8 bases identical to TRBD1. The germline gives CDR1 MNHDT, CDR2 YYDKIL. V lost 3 bases, J lost 1 base, and 3 bases stayed unmatched. The CDR3 contains 15 residues. Incomplete CDR3 DNA: TGTGCTAGCAGTAGGACAGGGGAGGGTGCAGAA. This gives the protein CASSRTGEGAE. The whole CDR3 is CASSRTGEGAETLYF.

This clone was seen a few times. Mouse gene names and germline throughout. The read comes to an end 4 residues before the CDR3 does, leaving the germline J gene to fill in the end. This sequence joins TRBV16 and TRBJ1-1, with TRBD1 matching over 9 bases. The J segment lost 1 base and the V segment lost 5 bases, leaving 8 bases of the junction unmatched. This CDR3 is built from 16 residues. CDR1 and CDR2 from the germline V gene are SGHSA and FRNQAP. The chain's CDR3 is CASSPWTGALNTEVFF. The part of the CDR3 DNA that was read is TGTGCAAGCAGCCCCTGGACAGGGGCGTTAAACACA.

Note on this clone: At residue 12, the TCRdb protein departs from the DNA translation, so the protein shown here was derived from the DNA itself. Mouse names are used for the genes. The missing CDR3 end, 3 residues past where the read stops, is filled in from the germline J gene. This chain uses TRBV13-3 with TRBJ1-6, with TRBD1 matching 9 bases. Being an ORF, TRBJ1-6 has a function that is uncertain. With V trimmed by 4 bases and J by 7 bases, 6 bases remained unmatched. Germline loops: CDR1 NNHDY, CDR2 SYVADS. The CDR3 extends over 15 amino acids. The CDR3: CASSSQGAENSPLYF. The CDR3 DNA, read in part, is TGTGCCAGCAGTTCACAGGGGGCGGAAAATTCGCCC.

This clone turned up a few times. Gene names refer to mouse genes. The CDR3 end falls 4 residues outside the read, so it is completed with the germline J gene. This chain connects TRBV13-1 to TRBJ2-4; 9 bases align to TRBD2. The CDR3 length is 13 residues. Germline V gene data show CDR1 as NSHNY and CDR2 as SYGAGN. CDR3 DNA (partial): TGTGCCAGCAGTGTTGGACTGGGGAAC. This gives the protein CASSVGLGN. The full-length CDR3 reads as CASSVGLGNTLYF.

A word on this clone: Mouse names are used for the genes. The read terminates 4 residues ahead of where the CDR3 ends, so the germline J gene completes it. The rearrangement joins TRBV1 to TRBJ2-3; 10 bases line up with TRBD2. This CDR3 contains 15 residues. Germline V gives CDR1 NSQYPW, CDR2 LRSPGD (reference sequence). Losses at the gene ends were 6 bases for V and 0 bases for J; bases not matched to a gene: 3. Here the CDR3 reads CTCRADWGSAETLYF. The sequenced CDR3 bases are TGCACCTGCAGGGCGGACTGGGGGAGTGCAGAA.

This clone showed up many times. Mouse gene names apply. With the read ending 4 residues before the CDR3 end, the germline J gene is used to fill in that end. The chain links TRBV13-3 to TRBJ2-3; a possible D gene is TRBD1 (6 bases). CDR3 length: 15 amino acids. Per germline, CDR1 NNHDY and CDR2 SYVADS. V lost 5 bases and J 0 bases, leaving 13 bases between the germline ends. The CDR3 DNA, read in part, is TGTGCCAGCAGCTCCCGGGACAATAGTGCAGAA. Protein sequence: CASSSRDNSAE. The whole CDR3 protein is CASSSRDNSAETLYF.

This clone was observed a few times. Genes and germline are mouse. The read comes to an end 4 residues before the CDR3 does, leaving the germline J gene to fill in the end. The chain uses TRBV16 and TRBJ1-1; TRBD1 agrees at 11 bases. The V segment lost 5 bases and the J segment 1 base; nucleotides outside the gene matches: 3. The CDR3 totals 15 residues. The germline V gene has CDR1 SGHSA and CDR2 FRNQAP. Partial CDR3 DNA: TGTGCAAGCAGCCTGGGACAGGGGGGAAACACA. Translation gives CASSLGQGGNT. The full-length CDR3 reads as CASSLGQGGNTEVFF.

Remarks on this clone: Germline and genes: mouse. CDR3 loop: CTCSPSGANSDYTF. Incomplete CDR3 DNA: TGCACCTGCAGTCCCTCAGGGGCAAACTCC. The chain carries TRBV1 and TRBJ1-2; possibly TRBD1 for D (6 bases). The CDR3 end is not reached by the read, which stops 4 residues before it; the germline J gene fills it in. V was clipped by 5 bases and J by 0 bases, with 10 bases between them. The germline gives CDR1 NSQYPW, CDR2 LRSPGD (reference sequence). The CDR3 covers 14 residues.

Points on this clone: Gene names and germline match the mouse. The read ends 4 residues before the CDR3 terminus; that terminus is restored from the germline J gene. The gene calls are TRBV13-3 and TRBJ2-4, with TRBD2 identical over 13 bases. The junction had 5 bases not matched to a gene; V was cut back by 4 bases and J by 0 bases. The CDR3 consists of 17 residues. Germline V gene sequence: CDR1 NNHDY, CDR2 SYVADS. CDR3 bases read: TGTGCCAGCAGTCTGGACTGGGGGGGCCTTAGTCAAAAC. It codes for CASSLDWGGLSQN. The full CDR3 protein reads CASSLDWGGLSQNTLYF.

Comments on this clone: The genes and germline here are from mouse. The read finishes 4 residues shy of the CDR3 end, and the germline J gene is used to complete it. The chain joins TRBV13-3 to TRBJ1-1; 9 nucleotides match TRBD1. The CDR3 has 13 residues. The germline V gene has CDR1 NNHDY and CDR2 SYVADS. The DNA read from the CDR3 is TGTGCCAGCAGCCCACAGGGGGCAGGA. Amino acids: CASSPQGAG. The whole CDR3 region reads CASSPQGAGEVFF.

In this sample, this clone turned up a few times. Gene names and germline refer to mouse. The CDR3 end falls 4 residues outside the read, so it is completed with the germline J gene. This sequence joins TRBV16 and TRBJ2-1, with TRBD1 matching over 7 bases. Losses at the gene ends were 3 bases for V and 4 bases for J; bases not matched to a gene: 6. Germline V CDR1 and CDR2: SGHSA, FRNQAP. The CDR3 contains 15 residues. The CDR3 here is CASSFPGQPYAEQFF. The CDR3 DNA, read in part, is TGTGCAAGCAGCTTCCCGGGACAGCCTTATGCT.

As regards this clone: Gene names follow the mouse nomenclature. The read is 4 residues too short to cover the CDR3 end, so that end is filled in from the germline J gene. The V gene is TRBV19, the J gene TRBJ2-7; TRBD1 matches at 9 bases. The junction had 2 bases not matched to a gene; V was cut back by 7 bases and J by 0 bases. The germline V gene has CDR1 FNHDT and CDR2 SITEND (reference sequence). CDR3 length equals 13 residues. The sequenced part of the CDR3 DNA is TGTGCCAGCGGGACAGGGAGCTCCTAT. Its translation: CASGTGSSY. The whole CDR3 region reads CASGTGSSYEQYF.